Listed below are T cell receptor beta chains from one sample, sequenced in a study of OX40 agonist ivuxolimab in advanced cancers. The method was immunoSEQ multiplex PCR; TCRdb's version includes in-frame clones alone and lacks a portion of them. The sample records about 100,000 clones, 90% being singletons. The specimen comprised CD4+ or CD8+ T cells sorted from blood, sampled in a trial of the OX40 agonist ivuxolimab. These receptors were taken from an adult with an advanced solid tumor such as melanoma, head and neck, liver or kidney cancer. Both conserved end residues are part of each CDR3. The D gene is left open where the match is weak. Not every row has a clone size; where given, it reads once, few, many or a size class.

>TRBV11-3|TRBJ2-7|TRBD2|.|15
TGTGCCAGCAGCTTAGCTAGCGGGAGCGGATACGAGCAGTACTTC
CASSLASGSGYEQYF
>TRBV10-1|TRBJ2-2|.|once|16
TGCGCCAGCAGTGGTCGAAGGGCAGAGGTCCAGGGGGAGCTGTTTTTT
CASSGRRAEVQGELFF
>TRBV28|TRBJ2-7|TRBD1|.|14
TGTGCCAGCAGACCTCCCCGACAGGGCTCCGAGCAGTACTTC
CASRPPRQGSEQYF
>TRBV2|TRBJ1-4|TRBD1|.|12
TGTGCCAGCTCATACAGGGGTGAGAAACTGTTTTTT
CASSYRGEKLFF
>TRBV2|TRBJ2-7|.|.|13
TGTGCCAGCAGTGTGGGCGCGCCCTACGAGCAGTACTTC
CASSVGAPYEQYF
>TRBV27|TRBJ2-1|.|.|12
TGTGCCAGCAGGTGGCCGGGGGATGAGCAGTTCTTC
CASRWPGDEQFF
>TRBV28|TRBJ2-3|.|.|11
TGTGCCAGCAGTTCCTATAATACGCAGTATTTT
CASSSYNTQYF
>TRBV9|TRBJ2-5|.|.|13
TGTGCCAGCAGCGTAGGGTTGCAAAAGACCCAGTACTTC
CASSVGLQKTQYF
>TRBV7-6|TRBJ2-1|TRBD1|.|15
TGTGCCAGCAGCTTCGGGACAGGGAGACTGAATGAGCAGTTCTTC
CASSFGTGRLNEQFF
>TRBV19|TRBJ1-5|.|.|15
TGTGCCAGTAGTATTCAGGGACTTTCCAATCAGCCCCAGCATTTT
CASSIQGLSNQPQHF
>TRBV2|TRBJ2-1|.|.|15
TGTGCCAGCAGTGAAGTCTGGGGTCGTAACAATGAGCAGTTCTTC
CASSEVWGRNNEQFF
>TRBV28|TRBJ1-1|.|.|13
TGTGCCAGCATGGGGCCGTTAAACACTGAAGCTTTCTTT
CASMGPLNTEAFF
>TRBV19|TRBJ2-3|TRBD1|.|16
TGTGCCAGTAGTAGAACAGGACAGGGGTACACAGATACGCAGTATTTT
CASSRTGQGYTDTQYF
>TRBV28|TRBJ2-7|.|once|11
TGTGCCAGCAGCCTCCCTAACGAGCAGTACTTC
CASSLPNEQYF
>TRBV6-1|TRBJ2-7|TRBD1|.|16
TGTGCCAGCAGTGAGGCAGGGGGCTCCCTACGTTACGAGCAGTACTTC
CASSEAGGSLRYEQYF
>TRBV5-8|TRBJ2-2|.|.|14
TGTGCCAGCAGCCGAGGACTAATCACCGGGGAGCTGTTTTTT
CASSRGLITGELFF
>TRBV19|TRBJ2-7|.|.|15
TGTGCCAGTAGTATGGGTCGGGAACGATCCTACGAGCAGTACTTC
CASSMGRERSYEQYF
>TRBV27|TRBJ1-6|.|few|14
TGTGCCAGCAGTTTGTGGACCAGCGGTTCACCCCTCCACTTT
CASSLWTSGSPLHF
>TRBV5-1|TRBJ2-7|TRBD2|.|20
TGCGCCAGCAGCCCCCTGCGCGACTGGGGGCTAGCGGGAGTTCGGGGCGAGCAGTACTTC
CASSPLRDWGLAGVRGEQYF
>TRBV9|TRBJ2-2|.|.|13
TGTGCCAGCAGCTTCGGAGGGGGCGGGGAGCTGTTTTTT
CASSFGGGGELFF
>TRBV2|TRBJ1-3|.|once|16
TGTGCCAGTCGTGATGGGGCCTGGGGAGCTGGAAACACCATATATTTT
CASRDGAWGAGNTIYF
>TRBV7-8|TRBJ2-1|TRBD2|.|13
TGTGCCAGCAGCCCTAGGACGGGGGGTGAGCAGTTCTTC
CASSPRTGGEQFF
>TRBV27|TRBJ2-5|.|.|16
TGTGCCAGCAGTTCATCGCTTTCACGGTACTCAAGAGCCCAGTACTTC
CASSSSLSRYSRAQYF
>TRBV19|TRBJ1-3|.|.|15
TGTGCCAGTAGTAGGAGGGGACTCTCTGGAAACACCATATATTTT
CASSRRGLSGNTIYF
>TRBV6-1|TRBJ2-3|.|.|13
TGTGCCAGCAGCCTAGGGGAGCCAGATACGCAGTATTTT
CASSLGEPDTQYF
>TRBV7-9|TRBJ2-3|.|.|14
TGTGCCAGCAGCAACGTGGGAGCGACAGATACGCAGTATTTT
CASSNVGATDTQYF
>TRBV29-1|TRBJ2-3|TRBD2|once|15
TGCAGCGTTAAAGGGACTAGCGGGCCCACAGATACGCAGTATTTT
CSVKGTSGPTDTQYF
>TRBV29-1|TRBJ2-1|TRBD1|.|14
TGCAGCGTTGATAGACAGGGAGCCTACAATGAGCAGTTCTTC
CSVDRQGAYNEQFF
>TRBV2|TRBJ2-7|TRBD2|.|15
TGTGCCAGCAGTGAAGGACTAGCGGGAGCTCGGGAGCAGTACTTC
CASSEGLAGAREQYF
>TRBV6-6|TRBJ1-5|.|.|14
TGTGCCAGCAGCTCGACAGGTTTTGGTCAGCCCCAGCATTTT
CASSSTGFGQPQHF
>TRBV7-2|TRBJ1-2|.|.|16
TGTGCCAGCAGCTTAGCAAGGGAATCCCTCTATAAGGGCTACACCTTC
CASSLARESLYKGYTF
>TRBV7-4|TRBJ2-3|.|.|15
TGTGCCAGCAGCTTTAGGACACAGGGAGCAGATACGCAGTATTTT
CASSFRTQGADTQYF
>TRBV2|TRBJ2-7|TRBD1|.|15
TGTGCCAGCAGTAAGAATTGGGACAGTCCCTACGAGCAGTACTTC
CASSKNWDSPYEQYF
>TRBV19|TRBJ2-2|.|.|12
TGTGCCAGTAGTAGTAACACCGGGGAGCTGTTTTTT
CASSSNTGELFF
>TRBV19|TRBJ1-4|TRBD1|.|13
TGTGCCAGTAGGGACAGGGGATACGAAAAACTGTTTTTT
CASRDRGYEKLFF
>TRBV13|TRBJ2-1|TRBD2|.|15
TGTGCCAGCAGCTTAGAGACTAGCGGGTACAATGAGCAGTTCTTC
CASSLETSGYNEQFF
>TRBV6-5|TRBJ2-7|.|.|15
TGTGCCAGCAGACGACAGAAAGTAGGATCCTACGAGCAGTACTTC
CASRRQKVGSYEQYF
>TRBV9|TRBJ2-1|TRBD2|.|15
TGTGCCAGCAGCGCTGGGACTAGCGGGAGTTTTGAGCAGTTCTTC
CASSAGTSGSFEQFF
>TRBV5-1|TRBJ2-7|TRBD2|.|14
TGCGCCAGCAGCTTGACGGGAGGGTCCCACGAGCAGTACTTC
CASSLTGGSHEQYF
>TRBV9|TRBJ2-2|.|.|18
TGTGCCAGCAGCGTAGCTACCTCCGGGTGGGGGAACACCGGGGAGCTGTTTTTT
CASSVATSGWGNTGELFF
>TRBV11-3|TRBJ2-7|TRBD2|.|15
TGTGCCAGCAGCTCGGGACTAGCGGGAGGTTCCGAGCAGTACTTC
CASSSGLAGGSEQYF
>TRBV6-6|TRBJ2-1|.|once|11
TGTGCCAGCAGCCTCTACAATGAGCAGTTCTTC
CASSLYNEQFF
>TRBV5-8|TRBJ2-1|.|.|15
TGTGCCAGCAGCTTGGGCACAGGGGGGGGGAATGAGCAGTTCTTC
CASSLGTGGGNEQFF
>TRBV6-1|TRBJ1-1|TRBD1|.|15
TGTGCCAGCAGTAGTACAGGGGCGGAGAACACTGAAGCTTTCTTT
CASSSTGAENTEAFF
>TRBV5-5|TRBJ2-7|TRBD2|few|18
TGTGCCAGCAGCCGAGGGCAGGGAACTAGCGGGACAGTCCGGGAGCAGTACTTC
CASSRGQGTSGTVREQYF
>TRBV18|TRBJ2-5|.|.|15
TGTGCCAGCTCACCCCAAGAGGGGTTAGGGGAGACCCAGTACTTC
CASSPQEGLGETQYF
>TRBV4-3|TRBJ2-1|TRBD2|.|13
TGCGCCAGCAGCCAAGAAACTAGCGCAAAGCAGTTCTTC
CASSQETSAKQFF